This record looks at one TCR beta chain sequence and its context. Its antigen is still unknown. These data belong to a study of cytomegalovirus exposure and HLA in healthy donors. The V gene end was trimmed by 5 bases and the J gene end by 4 bases; junction bases not matched to a gene: 8. This CDR3 has 15 residues. Germline lookup yields CDR1 SGHAT and CDR2 FQNNGV. Only in-frame clones appear in the TCRdb table, and some are missing; sequencing was by immunoSEQ multiplex PCR. Among about 78,000 clones listed, 90% to 97% were seen once. Broader study findings: TCR beta chains numbering under 200 were designated cytomegalovirus-associated. The majority of TCR sequences were rare, yet some public TCRs appeared in many donors.

V gene TRBV11-2 combines with J gene TRBJ2-1; 7 nucleotides agree with TRBD1. This receptor was taken from a man younger than 30 in good health and CMV-seropositive. The sample comprised PBMCs. In DNA form, the CDR3 reads TGTGCCAGCAGCAGGGAACAGGGGTGGTACAATGAGCAGTTCTTC. Amino acids: CASSREQGWYNEQFF.